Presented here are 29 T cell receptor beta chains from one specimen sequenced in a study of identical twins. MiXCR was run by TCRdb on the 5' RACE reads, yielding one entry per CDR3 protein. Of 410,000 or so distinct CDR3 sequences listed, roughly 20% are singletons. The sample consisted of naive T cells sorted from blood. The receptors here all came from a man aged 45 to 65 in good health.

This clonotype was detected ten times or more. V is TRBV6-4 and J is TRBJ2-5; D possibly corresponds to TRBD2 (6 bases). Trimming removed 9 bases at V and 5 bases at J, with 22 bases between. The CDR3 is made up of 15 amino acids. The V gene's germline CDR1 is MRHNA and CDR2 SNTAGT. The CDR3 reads CARAPLSAAGETQYF. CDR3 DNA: TGTGCCAGAGCCCCTCTTTCGGCGGCGGGGGAGACCCAGTACTTC.

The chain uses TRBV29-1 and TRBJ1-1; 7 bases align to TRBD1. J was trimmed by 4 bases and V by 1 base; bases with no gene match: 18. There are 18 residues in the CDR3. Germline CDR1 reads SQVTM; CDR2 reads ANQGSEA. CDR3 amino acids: CSVEGPHLGQEWSTEAFF. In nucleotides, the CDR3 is TGCAGCGTTGAAGGACCCCACCTCGGACAGGAATGGAGCACTGAAGCTTTCTTT.

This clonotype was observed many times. CDR3 in DNA: TGCGCCAGCACCCCGAGGAGGGTGGCAAATGAGCAGTTCTTC. Translation: CASTPRRVANEQFF. The V gene is TRBV4-1, the J gene TRBJ2-1; a weak D match, TRBD2 (6 bases). The V end lost 7 bases, the J end lost 7 bases, and 17 bases lay between the germline ends. Per germline, CDR1 MGHRA and CDR2 YSYEKL. The length of the CDR3 is 14 residues.

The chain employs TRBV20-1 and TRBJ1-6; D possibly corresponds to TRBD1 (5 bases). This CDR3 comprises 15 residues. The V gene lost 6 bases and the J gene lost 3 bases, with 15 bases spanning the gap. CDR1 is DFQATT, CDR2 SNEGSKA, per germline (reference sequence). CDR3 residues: CSAPSLGVYNSPLHF. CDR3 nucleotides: TGCAGTGCCCCCAGCCTAGGGGTCTATAATTCACCCCTCCACTTT.

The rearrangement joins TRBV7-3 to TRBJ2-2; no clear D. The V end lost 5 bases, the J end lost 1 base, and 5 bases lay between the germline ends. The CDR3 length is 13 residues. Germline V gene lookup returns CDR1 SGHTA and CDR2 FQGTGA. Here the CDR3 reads CASSTQNTGELFF. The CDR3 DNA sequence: TGTGCCAGCAGCACACAGAACACCGGGGAGCTGTTTTTT.

The CDR3 loop is CASSKDTTSPNYGYTF. The CDR3 DNA is TGTGCCAGCAGCAAAGATACGACGAGTCCAAACTATGGCTACACCTTC. This chain joins TRBV21-1 and TRBJ1-2. TRBV21-1 is deemed a pseudogene. CDR3 length equals 16 residues.

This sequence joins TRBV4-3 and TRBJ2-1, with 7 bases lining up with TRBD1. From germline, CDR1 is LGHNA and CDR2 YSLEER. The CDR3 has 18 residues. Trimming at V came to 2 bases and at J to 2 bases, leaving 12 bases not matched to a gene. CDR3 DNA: TGCGCCAGCAGCCAATCTTTTTCTGGACAGGCACCCTACAATGAGCAGTTCTTC. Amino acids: CASSQSFSGQAPYNEQFF.

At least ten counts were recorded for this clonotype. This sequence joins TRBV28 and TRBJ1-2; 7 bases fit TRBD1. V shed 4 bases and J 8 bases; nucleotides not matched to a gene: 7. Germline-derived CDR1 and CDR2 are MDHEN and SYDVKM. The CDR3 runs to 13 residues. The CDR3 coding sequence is TGTGCCAGCAGTTGGAAGAGACAGGGAGGCTACACCTTC. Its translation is CASSWKRQGGYTF.

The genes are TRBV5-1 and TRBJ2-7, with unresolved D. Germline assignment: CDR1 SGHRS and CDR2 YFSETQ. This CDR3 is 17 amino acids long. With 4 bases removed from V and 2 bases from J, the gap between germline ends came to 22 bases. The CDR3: CASSPLLEFIGAYEQYF. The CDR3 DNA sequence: TGCGCCAGCAGCCCCCTTTTGGAGTTCATTGGTGCCTACGAGCAGTACTTC.

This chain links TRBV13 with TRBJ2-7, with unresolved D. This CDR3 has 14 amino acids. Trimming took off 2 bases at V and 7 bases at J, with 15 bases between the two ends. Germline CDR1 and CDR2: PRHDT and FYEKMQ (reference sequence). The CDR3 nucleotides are TGTGCCAGCAGCTTAACGCCTAGGGTCTTAGAGCAGTACTTC. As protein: CASSLTPRVLEQYF.

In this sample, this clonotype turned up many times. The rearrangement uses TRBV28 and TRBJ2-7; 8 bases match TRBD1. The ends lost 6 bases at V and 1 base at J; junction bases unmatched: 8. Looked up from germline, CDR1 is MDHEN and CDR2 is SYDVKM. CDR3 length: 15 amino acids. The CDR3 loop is CASSKGTGLSYEQYF. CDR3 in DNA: TGTGCCAGCAGCAAAGGGACAGGACTTTCCTACGAGCAGTACTTC. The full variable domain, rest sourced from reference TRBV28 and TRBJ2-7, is DVKVTQSSRYLVKRTGEKVFLECVQDMDHENMFWYRQDPGLGLRLIYFSYDVKMKEKGDIPEGYSVSREKKERFSLILESASTNQTSMYLCASSKGTGLSYEQYFGPGTRLTVT.

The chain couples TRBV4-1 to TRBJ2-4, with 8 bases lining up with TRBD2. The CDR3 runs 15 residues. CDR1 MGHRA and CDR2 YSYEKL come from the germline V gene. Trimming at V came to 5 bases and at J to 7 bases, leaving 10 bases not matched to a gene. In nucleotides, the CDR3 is TGCGCCAGCAGCACCCTCGGGGGACTAGGGAACATTCAGTACTTC. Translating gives CASSTLGGLGNIQYF.

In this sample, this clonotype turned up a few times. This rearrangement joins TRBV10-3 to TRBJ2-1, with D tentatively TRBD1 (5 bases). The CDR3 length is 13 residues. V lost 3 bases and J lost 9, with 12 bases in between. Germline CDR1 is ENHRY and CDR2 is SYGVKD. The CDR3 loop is CAISDRAIGEQFF. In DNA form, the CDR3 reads TGTGCCATCAGTGACAGGGCGATAGGTGAGCAGTTCTTC.

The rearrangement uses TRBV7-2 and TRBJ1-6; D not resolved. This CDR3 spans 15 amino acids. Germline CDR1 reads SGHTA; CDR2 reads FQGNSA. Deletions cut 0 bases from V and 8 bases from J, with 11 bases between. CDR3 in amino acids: CASSLAIPIYSPLHF. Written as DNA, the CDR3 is TGTGCCAGCAGCTTAGCTATCCCGATTTATTCACCCCTCCACTTT.

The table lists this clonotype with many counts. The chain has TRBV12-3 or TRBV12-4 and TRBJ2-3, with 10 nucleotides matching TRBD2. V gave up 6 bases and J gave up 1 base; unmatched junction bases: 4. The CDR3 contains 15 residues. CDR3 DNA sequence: TGTGCCAGCAGAAGAACTAGCGGGGGCACAGATACGCAGTATTTT. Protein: CASRRTSGGTDTQYF.

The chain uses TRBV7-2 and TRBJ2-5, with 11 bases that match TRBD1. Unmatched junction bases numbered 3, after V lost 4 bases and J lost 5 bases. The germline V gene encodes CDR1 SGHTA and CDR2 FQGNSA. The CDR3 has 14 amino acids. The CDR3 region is CASSWGTGGETQYF. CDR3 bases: TGTGCCAGCAGCTGGGGGACAGGGGGTGAGACCCAGTACTTC. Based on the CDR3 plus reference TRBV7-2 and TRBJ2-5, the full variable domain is GAGVSQSPSNKVTEKGKDVELRCDPISGHTALYWYRQSLGQGLEFLIYFQGNSAPDKSGLPSDRFSAERTGGSVSTLTIQRTQQEDSAVYLCASSWGTGGETQYFGPGTRLLVL.

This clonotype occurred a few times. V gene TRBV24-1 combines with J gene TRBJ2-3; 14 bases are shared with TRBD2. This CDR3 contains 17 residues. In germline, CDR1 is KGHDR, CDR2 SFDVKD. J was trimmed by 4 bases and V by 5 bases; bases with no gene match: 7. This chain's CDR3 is CATSGSGLAGVSDTQYF. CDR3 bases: TGTGCCACCAGTGGTTCGGGACTAGCGGGAGTTTCAGATACGCAGTATTTT.

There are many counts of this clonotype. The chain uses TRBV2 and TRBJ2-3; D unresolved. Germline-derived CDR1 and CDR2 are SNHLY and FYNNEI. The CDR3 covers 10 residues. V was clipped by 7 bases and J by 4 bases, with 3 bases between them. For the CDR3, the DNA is TGTGCCAGCAAGGCAGATACGCAGTATTTT. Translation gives CASKADTQYF.

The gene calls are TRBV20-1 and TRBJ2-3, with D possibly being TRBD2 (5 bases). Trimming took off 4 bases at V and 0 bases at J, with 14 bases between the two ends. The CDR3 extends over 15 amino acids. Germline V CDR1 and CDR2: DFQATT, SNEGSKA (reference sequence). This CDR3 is CSATRDRGSTDTQYF. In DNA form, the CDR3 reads TGCAGTGCTACCCGAGATCGGGGAAGCACAGATACGCAGTATTTT.

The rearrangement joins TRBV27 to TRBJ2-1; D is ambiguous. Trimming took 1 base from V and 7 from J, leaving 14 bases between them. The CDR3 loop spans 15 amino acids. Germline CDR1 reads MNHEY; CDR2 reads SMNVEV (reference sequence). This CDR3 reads CASSLLGLTGNEQFF. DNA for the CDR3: TGTGCCAGCAGTTTATTGGGCCTGACTGGGAATGAGCAGTTCTTC.

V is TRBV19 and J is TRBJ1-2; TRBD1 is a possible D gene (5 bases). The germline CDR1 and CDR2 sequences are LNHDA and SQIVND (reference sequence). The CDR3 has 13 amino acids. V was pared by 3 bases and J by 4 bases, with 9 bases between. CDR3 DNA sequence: TGTGCCAGTAGTATTGGGGCGCCCTATGGCTACACCTTC. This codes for CASSIGAPYGYTF.

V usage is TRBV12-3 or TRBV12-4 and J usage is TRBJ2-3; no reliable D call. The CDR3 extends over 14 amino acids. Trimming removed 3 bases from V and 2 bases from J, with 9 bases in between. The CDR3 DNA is TGTGCCAGCAGTTTTTTACCGGACACAGATACGCAGTATTTT. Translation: CASSFLPDTDTQYF.

The CDR3, as DNA: TGTGCCAGCAGCGTAGCCCCGGGGGGCCGGGAGACCCAGTACTTC. This sequence encodes CASSVAPGGRETQYF. The chain links TRBV9 to TRBJ2-5; TRBD2 might be the D (7 bases). The V gene's germline CDR1 is SGDLS and CDR2 YYNGEE. CDR3 size: 15 residues. Trimming took off 0 bases at V and 5 bases at J, with 14 bases between the two ends.

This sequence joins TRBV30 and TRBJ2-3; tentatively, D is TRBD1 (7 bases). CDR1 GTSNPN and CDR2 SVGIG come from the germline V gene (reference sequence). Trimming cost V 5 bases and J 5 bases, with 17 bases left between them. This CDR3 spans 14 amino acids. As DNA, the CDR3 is TGTGCCTGGGAGGACAGGAGGAGGGGAGATACGCAGTATTTT. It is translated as CAWEDRRRGDTQYF.

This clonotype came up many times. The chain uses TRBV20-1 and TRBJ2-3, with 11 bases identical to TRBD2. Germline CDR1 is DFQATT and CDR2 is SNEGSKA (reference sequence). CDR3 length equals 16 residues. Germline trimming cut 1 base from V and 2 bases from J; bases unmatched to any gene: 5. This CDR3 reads CSARVGSGRDTDTQYF. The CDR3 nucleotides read TGCAGTGCTAGAGTTGGTAGCGGGAGGGACACAGATACGCAGTATTTT.

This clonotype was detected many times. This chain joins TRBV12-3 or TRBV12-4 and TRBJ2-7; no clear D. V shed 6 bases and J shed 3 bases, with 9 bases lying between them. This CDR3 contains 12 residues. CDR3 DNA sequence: TGTGCCAGCAGCCCCGGGTACTACGAGCAGTACTTC. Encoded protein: CASSPGYYEQYF.

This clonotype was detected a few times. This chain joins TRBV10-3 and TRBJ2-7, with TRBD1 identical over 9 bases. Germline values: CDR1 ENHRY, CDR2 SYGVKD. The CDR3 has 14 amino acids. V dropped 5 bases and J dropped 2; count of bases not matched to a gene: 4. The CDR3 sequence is CAISLGQGTYEQYF. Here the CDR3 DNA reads TGTGCCATCAGTCTGGGACAGGGAACCTACGAGCAGTACTTC.

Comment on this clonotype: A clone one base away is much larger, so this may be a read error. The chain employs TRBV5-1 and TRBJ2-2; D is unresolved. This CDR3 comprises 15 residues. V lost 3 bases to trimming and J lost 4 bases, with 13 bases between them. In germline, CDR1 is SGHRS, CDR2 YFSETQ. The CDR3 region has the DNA TGCGCCAGCAGCTGGACCGTTGTGGGCACCGGGGAGCTGTTTTTT. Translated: CASSWTVVGTGELFF.

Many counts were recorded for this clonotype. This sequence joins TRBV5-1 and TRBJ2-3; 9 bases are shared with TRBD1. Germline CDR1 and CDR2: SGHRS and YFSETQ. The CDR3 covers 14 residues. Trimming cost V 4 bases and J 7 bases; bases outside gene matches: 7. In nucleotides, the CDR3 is TGCGCCAGCAGCCCAGGGACAGGGTGGAATACGCAGTATTTT. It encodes CASSPGTGWNTQYF.